This TCR beta chain was found in a study of immune heterogeneity within non-small cell lung tumors. In the study overall: Several squamous cell carcinomas, 10 non-squamous carcinomas and 1 not otherwise specified made up the tumors.

This clonotype is medium-sized in the sample. Amplification of the TCR beta CDR3 was achieved through multiplex PCR with 32 V and 13 J primers. TCRdb analysed the multiplex PCR reads with MiXCR anew, one entry per CDR3 protein. Among 22,000 or so distinct CDR3 sequences listed, less than 35% were seen once. The V and J ends lost 0 bases and 7 bases respectively, with 13 bases between them. In germline, CDR1 is MGHRA, CDR2 YSYEKL. The CDR3 consists of 15 residues. Template input, which was bulk tumor genomic DNA, totaled 450 to 600 ng per sample. During surgery, several far-apart biopsies were obtained from every primary tumor. The patients were newly diagnosed with non-small cell lung cancer, had not been treated, and had curative surgery. All donors had received a new diagnosis of non-small cell lung cancer and were undergoing surgery with curative intent.

The origin of this receptor is a middle-aged man with non-small cell lung cancer. The V gene is TRBV4-1, the J gene TRBJ1-5; D unclear. Material: lung tumor tissue. CDR3 sequence: CASSQDSAGSQPQHF. CDR3 in DNA: TGCGCCAGCAGCCAAGATTCGGCGGGTAGCCAGCCCCAGCATTTT.